This TCR beta chain was captured by sequencing in a study of OX40 agonist ivuxolimab in advanced cancers. Trimming took 6 bases from V and 8 from J, leaving 7 bases between them. The CDR3 runs 10 residues. Germline values: CDR1 SQVTM, CDR2 ANQGSEA. The table came from immunoSEQ multiplex PCR; TCRdb's copy has only in-frame clones and leaves some out. The profile shows tens of thousands of clones, 70% to 90% of them singletons. The sequence derives from an adult with an advanced solid tumor such as melanoma, head and neck, liver or kidney cancer. The sequencing used CD4+ or CD8+ T cells sorted from blood, collected in a trial of the OX40 agonist ivuxolimab. The genes are TRBV29-1 and TRBJ1-4; D gene ambiguous. CDR3: CSVGSEKLFF. The CDR3 nucleotides read TGCAGCGTGGGATCCGAAAAACTGTTTTTT.